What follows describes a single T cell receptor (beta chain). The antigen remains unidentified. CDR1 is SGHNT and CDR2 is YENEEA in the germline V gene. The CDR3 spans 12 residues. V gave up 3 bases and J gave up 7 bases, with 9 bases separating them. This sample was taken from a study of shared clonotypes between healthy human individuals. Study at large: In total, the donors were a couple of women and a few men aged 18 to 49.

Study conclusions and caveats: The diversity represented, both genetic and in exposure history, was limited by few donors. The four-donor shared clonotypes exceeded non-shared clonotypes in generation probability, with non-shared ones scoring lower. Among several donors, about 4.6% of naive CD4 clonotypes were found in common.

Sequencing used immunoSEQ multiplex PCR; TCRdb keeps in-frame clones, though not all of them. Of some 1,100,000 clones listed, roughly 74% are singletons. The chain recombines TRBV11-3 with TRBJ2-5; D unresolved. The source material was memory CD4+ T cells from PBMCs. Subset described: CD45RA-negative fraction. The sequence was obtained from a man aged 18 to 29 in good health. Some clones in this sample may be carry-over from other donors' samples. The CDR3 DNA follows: TGTGCCAGCAGCTTCACCCTCGGGACCCAGTACTTC. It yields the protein CASSFTLGTQYF. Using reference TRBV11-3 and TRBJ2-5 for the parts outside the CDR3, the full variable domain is EAGVVQSPRYKIIEKKQPVAFWCNPISGHNTLYWYLQNLGQGPELLIRYENEEAVDDSQLPKDRFSAERLKGVDSTLKIQPAELGDSAVYLCASSFTLGTQYFGPGTRLLVL.